A selection of T cell receptor beta chains follows, all from one sample in a study of memory CD4+ T cells and cytomegalovirus serostatus. Method: immunoSEQ multiplex PCR; TCRdb's copy keeps in-frame clones and lacks some. Here the sample spans tens of thousands of clones, 70% to 75% being singletons. The sequencing sample was made of memory CD4+ T cells from blood. These TCRs come from an adult in good health and CMV-seropositive. The CDR3 runs from the conserved cysteine through the conserved F or W. The D gene is left open where the match is weak. Clone size is stated in some rows and not others, as once, few, many or a class when expanded.

TRBD2	TRBJ2-5	TRBV7-8	few	TGTGCCAGCAGCTACGTAGCGGGGGGGACACAAGAGACCCAGTACTTC	CASSYVAGGTQETQYF
NA	TRBJ1-6	TRBV7-6	NA	TGTGCCAGCAGCTTAGGTGGTTACTATTCACCCCTCCACTTT	CASSLGGYYSPLHF
NA	TRBJ2-7	TRBV6-1	NA	TGTGCCAGCACCGCAGACTGGGAAACCTACGAGCAGTACTTC	CASTADWETYEQYF
NA	TRBJ2-5	TRBV28	NA	TGTGCCAGCAGGGGCCGTTTTCTGGAGACCCAGTACTTC	CASRGRFLETQYF
TRBD2	TRBJ2-3	TRBV2	NA	TGTGCCAGCAGTGAAGCTCAGTATCAGGAACTAGCGGGAGATACGCAGTATTTT	CASSEAQYQELAGDTQYF
TRBD1	TRBJ1-2	TRBV6-6	NA	TGTGCCAGCAGTTACCAGGGACAGGGGTACGGCTACACCTTC	CASSYQGQGYGYTF
NA	TRBJ1-1	TRBV5-6	NA	TGTGCCAGCAGCTCGATTCCAGGGCGGACTATGAACACTGAAGCTTTCTTT	CASSSIPGRTMNTEAFF
NA	TRBJ2-1	TRBV19	NA	TGTGCCAGTAGTATAGGGCCAATGGAGCAGTTCTTC	CASSIGPMEQFF
NA	TRBJ1-5	TRBV19	few	TGTGCCAGTAGTATATTCGGGGCAGGGGCCATTAGCAATCAGCCCCAGCATTTT	CASSIFGAGAISNQPQHF
NA	TRBJ2-4	TRBV28	NA	TGTGCCAGCAGTATCTTGGGGGGGGCCCCCGACAAAAACATTCAGTACTTC	CASSILGGAPDKNIQYF
NA	TRBJ1-2	TRBV5-1	NA	TGCGCCAGCAGCCTAAACCCCACAGGCAGGCCGACCTATGGCTACACCTTC	CASSLNPTGRPTYGYTF
NA	TRBJ2-7	TRBV5-4	NA	TGTGCCAGCAGCCCATGGGACTCTGGCTCCTACGAGCAGTACTTC	CASSPWDSGSYEQYF
NA	TRBJ2-5	TRBV29-1	NA	TGCAGCGTTGCCGATCAAGAGACCCAGTACTTC	CSVADQETQYF
TRBD1	TRBJ1-1	TRBV27	NA	TGTGCCAGCAGTAGCCTAACCGGGACAGGGAGCGGCGAGACTGAAGCTTTCTTT	CASSSLTGTGSGETEAFF
NA	TRBJ2-6	TRBV7-6	NA	TGTGCCAGCAGCTCCGTACGGGGAAATACTGGGGCCAACGTCCTGACTTTC	CASSSVRGNTGANVLTF
TRBD1	TRBJ1-6	TRBV19	NA	TGTGCCAGTAGTGGGACAGGGAGTACACCCCTCCACTTT	CASSGTGSTPLHF
TRBD1	TRBJ1-3	TRBV7-9	NA	TGTGCCAGCACCGGACAGGACGCCCGACTCTCTGGAAACACCATATATTTT	CASTGQDARLSGNTIYF
NA	TRBJ1-5	TRBV7-2	NA	TGTGCCAGCAGCTTAACAGGCCTTAGCAATCAGCCCCAGCATTTT	CASSLTGLSNQPQHF
NA	TRBJ1-2	TRBV10-3	once	TGTGCCATCAGTGACGCAGGGGATCCTGGCTACACCTTC	CAISDAGDPGYTF
NA	TRBJ2-3	TRBV19	NA	TGTGCCAGTAGTATCTCGGACAGCGGAACGCAGTATTTT	CASSISDSGTQYF
NA	TRBJ2-7	TRBV2	NA	TGTGCCAGCAGGTTGACAGAGTCCTACGAGCAGTACTTC	CASRLTESYEQYF
NA	TRBJ1-1	TRBV6-1	few	TGTGCCAGCAGTGGGCAGCCGCAGAACACTGAAGCTTTCTTT	CASSGQPQNTEAFF
NA	TRBJ1-5	TRBV28	NA	TGTGCCAGCAACCATAATCCAGGGAGAGAACCTCATAGCAATCAGCCCCAGCATTTT	CASNHNPGREPHSNQPQHF
NA	TRBJ1-1	TRBV28	NA	TGTGCCAGCAGTTTACCAGGGAGGAACACTGAAGCTTTCTTT	CASSLPGRNTEAFF
TRBD1	TRBJ1-2	TRBV14	NA	TGTGCCAGCAGCCAAGAATGGACAGGCGGTTATGGCTACACCTTC	CASSQEWTGGYGYTF
NA	TRBJ2-5	TRBV6-5	once	TGTGCCAGCAGCCCTGGACAGCAAGAGACCCAGTACTTC	CASSPGQQETQYF
NA	TRBJ2-5	TRBV19	NA	TGTGCCAGTAGTTCGAACAGGAGGCAAGAGACCCAGTACTTC	CASSSNRRQETQYF
NA	TRBJ1-2	TRBV29-1	NA	TGCAGCGTTGTAGCAGGGAATAACTATGGCTACACCTTC	CSVVAGNNYGYTF
NA	TRBJ2-1	TRBV11-2	NA	TGTGCCAGCAGCCGACTGGCCGATGAGCAGTTCTTC	CASSRLADEQFF
NA	TRBJ1-1	TRBV10-3	NA	TGTGCCGTTACAGATACGGTCACTGAAGCTTTCTTT	CAVTDTVTEAFF
NA	TRBJ2-3	TRBV9	NA	TGTGCCAGCAGCGTAGTCGGTGAGAAGCATACGCAGTATTTT	CASSVVGEKHTQYF
TRBD1	TRBJ1-2	TRBV2	medium-sized	TGTGCCAGCAGTCGTGACAGGGGGCGTCTCAACTATGGCTACACCTTC	CASSRDRGRLNYGYTF
NA	TRBJ1-5	TRBV7-9	NA	TGTGCCAGCAGCCTGAGGACAGACGCGATTAGCAATCAGCCCCAGCATTTT	CASSLRTDAISNQPQHF
NA	TRBJ1-1	TRBV11-2	NA	TGTGCCAGCAGCTTAAGGGGTCAATTGGGGACTGAAGCTTTCTTT	CASSLRGQLGTEAFF
NA	TRBJ2-7	TRBV5-4	NA	TGTGCCAGCAGCCGCCGGGACTTAGACTACGAGCAGTACTTC	CASSRRDLDYEQYF
TRBD2	TRBJ2-1	TRBV10-1	NA	TGCGCCAGCAGCGGAGGGCTAGCGGACAATGAGCAGTTCTTC	CASSGGLADNEQFF
NA	TRBJ2-7	TRBV19	few	TGTGCCAGTTCTAAGGGGGGGACTTACCGATACGAGCAGTACTTC	CASSKGGTYRYEQYF
NA	TRBJ2-5	TRBV7-7	NA	TGTGCTAGCAGCTTAGCTTTTGGAGAGACCCAGTACTTC	CASSLAFGETQYF
NA	TRBJ1-5	TRBV6-1	NA	TGTGCCAGCAGTGAAACCGGGGGGGAGGGGCAGCCCCAGCATTTT	CASSETGGEGQPQHF
TRBD1	TRBJ1-2	TRBV6-5	few	TGTGCCAGCAGGGAGACAGGGGAGGGAAACTATGGCTACACCTTC	CASRETGEGNYGYTF
TRBD1	TRBJ1-4	TRBV7-9	NA	TGTGCCAGCAGCCGGGACAGGGGAATGGCTAATGAAAAACTGTTTTTT	CASSRDRGMANEKLFF
TRBD1	TRBJ1-5	TRBV25-1	NA	TGTGCCAGCAGTGGACAGGGAAGTAGTCAGCCCCAGCATTTT	CASSGQGSSQPQHF
NA	TRBJ1-2	TRBV7-6	NA	TGTGCCAGCAGCTTAGGTCCACGAAACTGGGGCTATGGCTACACCTTC	CASSLGPRNWGYGYTF
NA	TRBJ2-7	TRBV15	NA	TGTGCCACCAGCAGAGATTATCAGGGCAACGAGCAGTACTTC	CATSRDYQGNEQYF
TRBD2	TRBJ2-3	TRBV7-2	NA	TGTGCCAGCAGCTCAAAGCGGGGGGCCTTCACAGATACGCAGTATTTT	CASSSKRGAFTDTQYF